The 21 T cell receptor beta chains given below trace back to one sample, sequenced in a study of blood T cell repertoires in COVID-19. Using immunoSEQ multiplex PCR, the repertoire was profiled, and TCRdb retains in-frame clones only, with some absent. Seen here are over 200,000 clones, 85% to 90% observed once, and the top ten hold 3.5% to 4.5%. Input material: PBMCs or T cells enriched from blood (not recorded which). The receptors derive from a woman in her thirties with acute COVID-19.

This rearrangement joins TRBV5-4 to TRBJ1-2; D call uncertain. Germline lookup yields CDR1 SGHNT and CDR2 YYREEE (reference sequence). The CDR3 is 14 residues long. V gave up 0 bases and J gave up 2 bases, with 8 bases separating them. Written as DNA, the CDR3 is TGTGCCAGCAGCTTGGCAGGAATCAACTATGGCTACACCTTC. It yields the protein CASSLAGINYGYTF. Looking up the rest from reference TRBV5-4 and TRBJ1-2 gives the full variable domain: ETGVTQSPTHLIKTRGQQVTLRCSSQSGHNTVSWYQQALGQGPQFIFQYYREEENGRGNFPPRFSGLQFPNYSSELNVNALELDDSALYLCASSLAGINYGYTFGSGTRLTVV.

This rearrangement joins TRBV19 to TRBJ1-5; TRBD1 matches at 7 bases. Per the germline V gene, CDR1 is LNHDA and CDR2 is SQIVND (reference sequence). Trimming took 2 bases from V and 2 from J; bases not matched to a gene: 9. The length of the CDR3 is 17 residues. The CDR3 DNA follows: TGTGCCAGTAGTATATGGGCCGGGACAGCGGGCAATCAGCCCCAGCATTTT. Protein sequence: CASSIWAGTAGNQPQHF. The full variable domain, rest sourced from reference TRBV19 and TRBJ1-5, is DGGITQSPKYLFRKEGQNVTLSCEQNLNHDAMYWYRQDPGQGLRLIYYSQIVNDFQKGDIAEGYSVSREKKESFPLTVTSAQKNPTAFYLCASSIWAGTAGNQPQHFGDGTRLSIL.

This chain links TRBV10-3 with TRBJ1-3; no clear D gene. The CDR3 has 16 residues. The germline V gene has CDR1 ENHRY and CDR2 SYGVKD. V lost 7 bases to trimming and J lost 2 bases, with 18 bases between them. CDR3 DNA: TGTGCCATCACCGACGGAGGCAGTAGGACTGGAAACACCATATATTTT. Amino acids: CAITDGGSRTGNTIYF.

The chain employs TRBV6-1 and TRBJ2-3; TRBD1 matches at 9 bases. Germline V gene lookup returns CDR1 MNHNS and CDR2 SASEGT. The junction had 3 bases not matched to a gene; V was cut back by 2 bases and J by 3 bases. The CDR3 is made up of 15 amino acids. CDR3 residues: CASSETGQGTDTQYF. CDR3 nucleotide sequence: TGTGCCAGCAGTGAAACGGGACAGGGTACAGATACGCAGTATTTT.

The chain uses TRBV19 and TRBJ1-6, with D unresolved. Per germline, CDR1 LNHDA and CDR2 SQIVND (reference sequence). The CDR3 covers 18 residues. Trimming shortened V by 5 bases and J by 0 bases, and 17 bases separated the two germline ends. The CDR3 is CASSYEGGRYSYNSPLHF. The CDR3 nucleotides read TGTGCCAGTAGTTACGAAGGAGGCAGATACTCCTATAATTCACCCCTCCACTTT. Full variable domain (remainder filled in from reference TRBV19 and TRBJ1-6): DGGITQSPKYLFRKEGQNVTLSCEQNLNHDAMYWYRQDPGQGLRLIYYSQIVNDFQKGDIAEGYSVSREKKESFPLTVTSAQKNPTAFYLCASSYEGGRYSYNSPLHFGNGTRLTVT.

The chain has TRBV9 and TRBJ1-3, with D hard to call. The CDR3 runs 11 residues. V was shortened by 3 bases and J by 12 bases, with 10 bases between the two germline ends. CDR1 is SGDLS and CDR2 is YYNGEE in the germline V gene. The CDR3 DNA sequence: TGTGCCAGCAGCGACCCGATCGGCATATATTTT. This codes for CASSDPIGIYF.

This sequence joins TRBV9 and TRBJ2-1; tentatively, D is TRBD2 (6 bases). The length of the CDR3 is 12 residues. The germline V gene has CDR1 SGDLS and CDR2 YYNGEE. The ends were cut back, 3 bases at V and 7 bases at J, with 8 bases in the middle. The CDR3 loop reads CASSAGGNEQFF. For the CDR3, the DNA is TGTGCCAGCAGCGCCGGGGGAAATGAGCAGTTCTTC.

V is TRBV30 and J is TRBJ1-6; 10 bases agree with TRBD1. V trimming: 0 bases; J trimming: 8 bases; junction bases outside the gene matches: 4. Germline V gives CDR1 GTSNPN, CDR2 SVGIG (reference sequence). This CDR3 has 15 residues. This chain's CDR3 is CAWSVHGTGDSPLHF. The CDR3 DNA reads TGTGCCTGGAGTGTACATGGGACAGGGGATTCACCCCTCCACTTT.

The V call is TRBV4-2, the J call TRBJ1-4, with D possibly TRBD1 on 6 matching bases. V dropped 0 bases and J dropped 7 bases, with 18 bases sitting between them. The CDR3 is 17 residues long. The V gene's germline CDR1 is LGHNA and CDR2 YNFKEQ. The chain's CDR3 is CASSQDVPGGAGEKLFF. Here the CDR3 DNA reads TGTGCCAGCAGCCAAGATGTACCGGGGGGCGCGGGTGAAAAACTGTTTTTT.

CDR3 residues: CASSWGGASETQYF. The CDR3 DNA follows: TGTGCCAGCAGCTGGGGGGGGGCCAGCGAGACCCAGTACTTC. The chain carries TRBV7-2 and TRBJ2-5; a possible D gene is TRBD2 (7 bases). CDR3 size: 14 residues. The V end was cut by 4 bases, the J end by 5 bases, with 14 bases between. Germline V gives CDR1 SGHTA, CDR2 FQGNSA.

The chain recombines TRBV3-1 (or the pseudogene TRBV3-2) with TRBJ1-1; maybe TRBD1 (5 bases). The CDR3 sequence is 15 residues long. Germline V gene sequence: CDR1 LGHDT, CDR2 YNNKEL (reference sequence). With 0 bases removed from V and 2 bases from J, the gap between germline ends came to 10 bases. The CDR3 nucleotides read TGTGCCAGCAGCCAAGATCTGGGGGGAAACACTGAAGCTTTCTTT. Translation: CASSQDLGGNTEAFF.

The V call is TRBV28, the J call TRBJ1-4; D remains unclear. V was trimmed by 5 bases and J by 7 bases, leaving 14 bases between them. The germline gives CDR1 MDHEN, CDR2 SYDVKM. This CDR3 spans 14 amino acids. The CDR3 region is CASSPLLHGEKLFF. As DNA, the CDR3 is TGTGCCAGCAGTCCTCTCCTTCACGGTGAAAAACTGTTTTTT.

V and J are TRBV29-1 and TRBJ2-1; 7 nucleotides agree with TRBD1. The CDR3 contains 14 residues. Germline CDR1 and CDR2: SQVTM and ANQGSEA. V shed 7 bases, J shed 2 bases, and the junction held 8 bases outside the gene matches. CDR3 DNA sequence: TGCAGCGCAGGACAGGCGCAACCCTACAATGAGCAGTTCTTC. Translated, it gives CSAGQAQPYNEQFF.

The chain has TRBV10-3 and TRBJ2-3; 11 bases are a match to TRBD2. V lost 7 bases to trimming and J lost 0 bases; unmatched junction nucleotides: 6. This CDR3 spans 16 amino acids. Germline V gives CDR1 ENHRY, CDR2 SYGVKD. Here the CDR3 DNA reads TGTGCCATCACCGGGACTAGCGGACTCAGCACAGATACGCAGTATTTT. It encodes CAITGTSGLSTDTQYF.

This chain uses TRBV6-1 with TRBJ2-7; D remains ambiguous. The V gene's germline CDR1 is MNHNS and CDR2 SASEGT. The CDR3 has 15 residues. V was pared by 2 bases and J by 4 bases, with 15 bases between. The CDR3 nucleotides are TGTGCCAGCAGTGAAAACCTCGTGCCAGTTTACGAGCAGTACTTC. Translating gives CASSENLVPVYEQYF.

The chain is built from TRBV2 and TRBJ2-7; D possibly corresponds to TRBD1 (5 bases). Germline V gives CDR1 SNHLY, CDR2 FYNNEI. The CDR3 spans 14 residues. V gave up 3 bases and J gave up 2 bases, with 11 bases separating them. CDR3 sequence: CASSEFWGPYEQYF. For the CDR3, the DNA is TGTGCCAGCAGTGAGTTTTGGGGCCCCTACGAGCAGTACTTC. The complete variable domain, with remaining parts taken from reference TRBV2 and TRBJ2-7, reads EPEVTQTPSHQVTQMGQEVILRCVPISNHLYFYWYRQILGQKVEFLVSFYNNEISEKSEIFDDQFSVERPDGSNFTLKIRSTKLEDSAMYFCASSEFWGPYEQYFGPGTRLTVT.

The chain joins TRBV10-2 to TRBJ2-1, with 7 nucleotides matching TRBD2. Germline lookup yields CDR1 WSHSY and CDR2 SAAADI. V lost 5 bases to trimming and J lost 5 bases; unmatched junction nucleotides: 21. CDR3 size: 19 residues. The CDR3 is CASSLVHEFYGGKNNEQFF. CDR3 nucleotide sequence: TGCGCCAGCAGTCTTGTCCATGAGTTCTACGGGGGGAAAAACAATGAGCAGTTCTTC.

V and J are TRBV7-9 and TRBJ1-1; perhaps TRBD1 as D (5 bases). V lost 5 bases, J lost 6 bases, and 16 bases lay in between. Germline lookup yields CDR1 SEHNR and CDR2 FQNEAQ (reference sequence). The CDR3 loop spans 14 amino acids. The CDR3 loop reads CASSEGGGLAEAFF. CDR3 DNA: TGTGCCAGCAGCGAAGGCGGGGGGTTAGCTGAAGCTTTCTTT.

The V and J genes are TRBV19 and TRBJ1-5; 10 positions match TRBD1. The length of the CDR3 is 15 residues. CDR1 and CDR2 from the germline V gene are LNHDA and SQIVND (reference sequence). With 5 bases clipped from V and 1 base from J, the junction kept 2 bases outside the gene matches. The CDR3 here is CASSDRGLSNQPQHF. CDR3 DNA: TGTGCCAGTAGTGACAGGGGGCTAAGCAATCAGCCCCAGCATTTT.

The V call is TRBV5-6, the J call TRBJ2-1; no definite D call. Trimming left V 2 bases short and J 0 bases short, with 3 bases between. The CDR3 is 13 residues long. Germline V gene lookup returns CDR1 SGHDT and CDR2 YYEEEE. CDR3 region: CASSFVSYNEQFF. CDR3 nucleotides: TGTGCCAGCAGCTTCGTCTCCTACAATGAGCAGTTCTTC.

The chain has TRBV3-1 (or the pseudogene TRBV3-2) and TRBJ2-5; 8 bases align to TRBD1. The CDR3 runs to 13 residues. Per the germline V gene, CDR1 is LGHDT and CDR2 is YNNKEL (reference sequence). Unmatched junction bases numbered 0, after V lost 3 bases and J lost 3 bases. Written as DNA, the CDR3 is TGTGCCAGCAGCCAGACAGGGGAAGAGACCCAGTACTTC. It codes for CASSQTGEETQYF.